This T cell receptor (beta chain) was profiled in a study of cytomegalovirus exposure and HLA in healthy donors. Study conclusions and caveats: Later analysis identified several of the most significant clusters that appeared linked to common viral pathogens. The study listed some 160 cytomegalovirus-associated TCR beta chains.

Notes on this clone: Its specificity is unknown.

V lost 5 bases, J lost 5 bases, and 22 bases lay in between. From germline, CDR1 is MNHEY and CDR2 SMNVEV (reference sequence). The length of the CDR3 is 18 residues. The PCR made use of 60 Vbeta and 13 Jbeta primers. Per the study methods: A follow-up analysis tallied around 80 million unique TCR beta chains, roughly 11 million shared. Generated by immunoSEQ multiplex PCR, the TCRdb table keeps only in-frame clones and is missing some. V, J and clone size are taken as reported in that table, and D and trimming were inferred from the DNA itself. Its listing shows about 79,000 clones. The chain uses TRBV27 and TRBJ1-6; no clear D gene. The TCR sequence derives from a man aged 30 to 39 in good health and CMV-seronegative. Source material: PBMCs. The CDR3 protein is CASSPRPDWRLNNSPLHF. The CDR3 region has the DNA TGTGCCAGCAGTCCCCGTCCTGACTGGCGGCTCAATAATTCACCCCTCCACTTT.